This T cell receptor beta chain was sequenced during a study of shared clonotypes between healthy human individuals. Study-wide background: Researchers drew samples from a couple of women and a few men aged 18 to 49. Whole-study results and caveats: Owing to a small donor count, the genetic and exposure-history diversity represented was limited.

About this clone: No antigen is known for it.

Per the original data handling: Filtering differed for immunoSEQ, which gave only junction sequences without quality scores. Assay: immunoSEQ multiplex PCR; the TCRdb copy retains only in-frame clones and omits some. The D gene and trimming were derived from the DNA, and the V and J assignments and clone size from that table. The sample lists hundreds of thousands of clones, around 79% occurring once. The donors were adults (healthy and HIV-negative) with no recent acute infections or vaccinations. Deletions cut 3 bases from V and 0 bases from J, with 12 bases between. The CDR3 length is 16 residues. CDR1 and CDR2 from the germline V gene are SGHVS and FNYEAQ.

The sequenced sample consisted of PBMCs. The origin of this receptor is a woman aged 40 to 50 in good health. Some clones in this sample may be carry-over from other donors' samples. The V gene is TRBV7-6, the J gene TRBJ2-1; D not resolved. CDR3: CASSFLAATSYNEQFF. The DNA for the CDR3 is TGTGCCAGCAGCTTTTTGGCGGCGACCTCCTACAATGAGCAGTTCTTC. The full variable domain, rest sourced from reference TRBV7-6 and TRBJ2-1, is GAGVSQSPRYKVTKRGQDVALRCDPISGHVSLYWYRQALGQGPEFLTYFNYEAQQDKSGLPNDRFSAERPEGSISTLTIQRTEQRDSAMYRCASSFLAATSYNEQFFGPGTRLTVL.